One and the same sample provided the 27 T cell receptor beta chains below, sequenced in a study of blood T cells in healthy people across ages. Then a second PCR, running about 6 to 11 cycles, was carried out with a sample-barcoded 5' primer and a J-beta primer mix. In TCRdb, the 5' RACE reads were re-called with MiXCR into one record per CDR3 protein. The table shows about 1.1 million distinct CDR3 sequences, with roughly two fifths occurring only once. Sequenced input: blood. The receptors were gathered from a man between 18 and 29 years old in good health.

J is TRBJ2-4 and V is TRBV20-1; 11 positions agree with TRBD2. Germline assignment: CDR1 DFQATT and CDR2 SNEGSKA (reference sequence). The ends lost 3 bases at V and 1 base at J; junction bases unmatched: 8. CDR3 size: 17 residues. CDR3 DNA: TGCAGTGCTAGGGAACCGAGACTAGCGGGGGCCAAAAACATTCAGTACTTC. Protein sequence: CSAREPRLAGAKNIQYF.

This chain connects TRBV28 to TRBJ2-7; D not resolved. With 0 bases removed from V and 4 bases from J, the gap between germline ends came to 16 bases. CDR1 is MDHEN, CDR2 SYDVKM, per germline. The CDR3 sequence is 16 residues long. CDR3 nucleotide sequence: TGTGCCAGCAGTTTATGCGCCCACGATCACCTGTACGAGCAGTACTTC. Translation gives CASSLCAHDHLYEQYF.

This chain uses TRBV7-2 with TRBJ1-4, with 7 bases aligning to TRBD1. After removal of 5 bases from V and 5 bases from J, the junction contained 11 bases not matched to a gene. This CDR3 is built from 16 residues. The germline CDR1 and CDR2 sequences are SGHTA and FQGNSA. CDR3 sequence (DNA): TGTGCCAGCAGCATCACAGGGGAGGTAGAGAATGAAAAACTGTTTTTT. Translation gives CASSITGEVENEKLFF.

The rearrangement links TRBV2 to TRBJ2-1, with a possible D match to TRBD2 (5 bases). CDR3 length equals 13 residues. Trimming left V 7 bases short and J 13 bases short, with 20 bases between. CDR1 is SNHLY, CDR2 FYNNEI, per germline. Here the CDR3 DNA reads TGTGCCAGCAAAGTGGACTCCCAAGAGACCCAGTTCTTC. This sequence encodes CASKVDSQETQFF.

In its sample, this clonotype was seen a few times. The CDR3 DNA follows: TGTGCCAGCAGCCCAACGACAGGGCGCAATGAGCAGTTCTTC. This encodes CASSPTTGRNEQFF. V gene TRBV7-9 combines with J gene TRBJ2-1, with TRBD1 matching 7 bases. Germline V CDR1 and CDR2: SEHNR, FQNEAQ (reference sequence). The CDR3 is made up of 14 amino acids. The ends lost 5 bases at V and 6 bases at J; junction bases unmatched: 7.

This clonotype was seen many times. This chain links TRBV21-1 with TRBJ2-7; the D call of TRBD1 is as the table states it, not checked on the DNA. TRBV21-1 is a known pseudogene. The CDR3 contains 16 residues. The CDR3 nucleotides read TGTGCCAGCAGCAAAGACTCCGGACAGTTTTTCTACGAGCAGTACTTC. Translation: CASSKDSGQFFYEQYF.

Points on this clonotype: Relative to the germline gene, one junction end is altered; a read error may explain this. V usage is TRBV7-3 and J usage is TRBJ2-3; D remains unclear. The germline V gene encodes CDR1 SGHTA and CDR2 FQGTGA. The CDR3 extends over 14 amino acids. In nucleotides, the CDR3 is TGTGCCAGCAGATTAAGGACGAGCGCAGATACGCAGTATTTT. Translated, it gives CASRLRTSADTQYF.

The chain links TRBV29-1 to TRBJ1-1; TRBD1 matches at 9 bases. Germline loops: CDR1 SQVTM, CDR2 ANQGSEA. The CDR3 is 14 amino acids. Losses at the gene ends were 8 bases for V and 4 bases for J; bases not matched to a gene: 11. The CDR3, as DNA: TGCAGCCCTCAGCGGGACAGGGAGGCCACTGAAGCTTTCTTT. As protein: CSPQRDREATEAFF.

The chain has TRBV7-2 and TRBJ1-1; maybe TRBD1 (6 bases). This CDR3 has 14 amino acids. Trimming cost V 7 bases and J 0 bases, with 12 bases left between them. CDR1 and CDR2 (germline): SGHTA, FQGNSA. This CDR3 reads CASITGPVNTEAFF. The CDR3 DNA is TGTGCCAGCATCACAGGGCCCGTGAACACTGAAGCTTTCTTT.

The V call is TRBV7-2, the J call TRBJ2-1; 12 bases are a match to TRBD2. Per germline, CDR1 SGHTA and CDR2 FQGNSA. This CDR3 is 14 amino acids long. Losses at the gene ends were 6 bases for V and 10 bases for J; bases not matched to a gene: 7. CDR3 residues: CASRLAGGPGEQFF. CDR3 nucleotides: TGTGCCAGCAGACTAGCGGGGGGCCCCGGGGAGCAGTTCTTC.

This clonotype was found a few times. The CDR3 sequence: CSASIWHPRTDTQYF. The CDR3 DNA is TGCAGTGCTAGCATCTGGCACCCTCGCACAGATACGCAGTATTTT. This chain links TRBV20-1 with TRBJ2-3; no reliable D call. V shed 3 bases and J shed 1 base, with 14 bases lying between them. Per germline, CDR1 DFQATT and CDR2 SNEGSKA (reference sequence). The CDR3 sequence is 15 residues long.

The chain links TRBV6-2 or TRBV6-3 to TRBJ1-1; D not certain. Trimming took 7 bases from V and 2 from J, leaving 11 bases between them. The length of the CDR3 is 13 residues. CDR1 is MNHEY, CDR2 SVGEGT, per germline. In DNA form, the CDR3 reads TGTGCCAGCAAACCAGGAGCCAACACTGAAGCTTTCTTT. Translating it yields CASKPGANTEAFF.

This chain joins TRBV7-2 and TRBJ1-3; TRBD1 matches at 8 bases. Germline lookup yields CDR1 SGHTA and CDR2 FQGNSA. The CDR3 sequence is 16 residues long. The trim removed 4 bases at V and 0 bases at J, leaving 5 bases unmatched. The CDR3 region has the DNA TGTGCCAGCAGCTGGGGACAGGCAAGCTCTGGAAACACCATATATTTT. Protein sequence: CASSWGQASSGNTIYF.

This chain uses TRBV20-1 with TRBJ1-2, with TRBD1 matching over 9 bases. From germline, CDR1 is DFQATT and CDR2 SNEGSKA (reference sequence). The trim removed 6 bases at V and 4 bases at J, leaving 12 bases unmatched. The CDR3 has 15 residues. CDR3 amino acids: CSAPIRDRATYGYTF. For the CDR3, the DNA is TGCAGTGCCCCCATTCGGGACAGGGCGACCTATGGCTACACCTTC.

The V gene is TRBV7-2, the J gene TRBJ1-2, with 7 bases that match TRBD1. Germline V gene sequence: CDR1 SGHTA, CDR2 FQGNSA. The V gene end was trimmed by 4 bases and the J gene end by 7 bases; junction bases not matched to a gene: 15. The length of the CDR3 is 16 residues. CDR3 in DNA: TGTGCCAGCAGCTCCTATAATGACAGGGACTGGAGTGGCTACACCTTC. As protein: CASSSYNDRDWSGYTF.

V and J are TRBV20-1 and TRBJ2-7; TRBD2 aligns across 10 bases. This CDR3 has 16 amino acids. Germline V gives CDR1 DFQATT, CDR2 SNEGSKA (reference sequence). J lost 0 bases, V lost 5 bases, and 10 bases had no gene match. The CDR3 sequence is CSAPAHSGGPSYEQYF. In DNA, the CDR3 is TGCAGTGCTCCCGCTCATAGCGGGGGGCCCTCCTACGAGCAGTACTTC.

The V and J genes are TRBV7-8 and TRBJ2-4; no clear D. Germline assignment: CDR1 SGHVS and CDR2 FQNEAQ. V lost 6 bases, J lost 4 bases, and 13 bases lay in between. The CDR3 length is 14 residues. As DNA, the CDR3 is TGTGCCAGCAGTCCCGGGCCCCATAAAAACATTCAGTACTTC. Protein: CASSPGPHKNIQYF.

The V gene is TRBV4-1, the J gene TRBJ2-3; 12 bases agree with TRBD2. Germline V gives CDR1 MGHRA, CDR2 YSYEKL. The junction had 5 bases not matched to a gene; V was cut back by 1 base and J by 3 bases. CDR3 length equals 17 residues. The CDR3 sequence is CASSQGPSGGATDTQYF. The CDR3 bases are TGCGCCAGCAGCCAAGGGCCTAGCGGGGGGGCAACAGATACGCAGTATTTT.

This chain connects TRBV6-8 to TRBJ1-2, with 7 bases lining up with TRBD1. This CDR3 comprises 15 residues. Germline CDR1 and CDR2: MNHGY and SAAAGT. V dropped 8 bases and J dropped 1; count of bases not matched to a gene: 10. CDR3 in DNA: TGTGCCAGCTTAGACAGGGTGAAGTTTAACTATGGCTACACCTTC. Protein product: CASLDRVKFNYGYTF.

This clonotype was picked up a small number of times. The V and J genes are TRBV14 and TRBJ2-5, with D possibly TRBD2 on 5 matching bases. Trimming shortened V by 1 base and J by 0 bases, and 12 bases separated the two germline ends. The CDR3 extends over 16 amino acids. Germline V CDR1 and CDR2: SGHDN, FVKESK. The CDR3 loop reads CASSQGRGSYQETQYF. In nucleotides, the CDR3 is TGTGCCAGCAGCCAAGGCCGGGGATCGTACCAAGAGACCCAGTACTTC.

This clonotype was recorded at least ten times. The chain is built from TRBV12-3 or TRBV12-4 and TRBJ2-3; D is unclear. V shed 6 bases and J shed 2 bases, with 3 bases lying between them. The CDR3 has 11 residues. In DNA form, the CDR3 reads TGTGCCAGCAGCTTCACAGATACGCAGTATTTT. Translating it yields CASSFTDTQYF.

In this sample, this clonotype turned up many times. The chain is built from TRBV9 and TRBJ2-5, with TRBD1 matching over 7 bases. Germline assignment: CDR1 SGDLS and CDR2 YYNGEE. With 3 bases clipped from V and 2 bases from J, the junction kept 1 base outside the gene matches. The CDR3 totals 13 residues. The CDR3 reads CASSATGQETQYF. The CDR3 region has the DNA TGTGCCAGCAGCGCGACAGGGCAAGAGACCCAGTACTTC. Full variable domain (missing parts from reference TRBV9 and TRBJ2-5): DSGVTQTPKHLITATGQRVTLRCSPRSGDLSVYWYQQSLDQGLQFLIQYYNGEERAKGNILERFSAQQFPDLHSELNLSSLELGDSALYFCASSATGQETQYFGPGTRLLVL.

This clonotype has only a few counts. The CDR3 coding sequence is TGTGCCAGCAGCAAGACAGGGCTCAATGAGCAGTTCTTC. This sequence encodes CASSKTGLNEQFF. The chain is built from TRBV6-2 or TRBV6-3 and TRBJ2-1, with 7 bases that match TRBD1. The V gene's germline CDR1 is MNHEY and CDR2 SVGEGT. The CDR3 sequence is 13 residues long. With V trimmed by 6 bases and J by 6 bases, 5 bases remained unmatched.

CDR3 in DNA: TGTGCCATCAGTGAGCCCACAGAGGGCTACGAGCAGTACTTC. This translates into CAISEPTEGYEQYF. The V gene is TRBV10-3, the J gene TRBJ2-7; D is possibly TRBD2 (5 bases). V was trimmed by 2 bases and J by 3 bases, leaving 11 bases between them. This CDR3 has 14 residues. Germline V gene sequence: CDR1 ENHRY, CDR2 SYGVKD.

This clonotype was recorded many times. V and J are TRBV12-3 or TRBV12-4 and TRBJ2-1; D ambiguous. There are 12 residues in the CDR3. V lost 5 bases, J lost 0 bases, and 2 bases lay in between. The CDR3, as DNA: TGTGCCAGCAGTACCTCCTACAATGAGCAGTTCTTC. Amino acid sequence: CASSTSYNEQFF.

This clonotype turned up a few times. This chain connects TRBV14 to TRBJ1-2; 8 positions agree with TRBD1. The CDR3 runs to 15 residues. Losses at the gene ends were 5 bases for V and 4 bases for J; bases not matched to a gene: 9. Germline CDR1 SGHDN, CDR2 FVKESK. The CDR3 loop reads CASSKGQALIYGYTF. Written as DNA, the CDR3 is TGTGCCAGCAGCAAGGGACAGGCGCTTATCTATGGCTACACCTTC.

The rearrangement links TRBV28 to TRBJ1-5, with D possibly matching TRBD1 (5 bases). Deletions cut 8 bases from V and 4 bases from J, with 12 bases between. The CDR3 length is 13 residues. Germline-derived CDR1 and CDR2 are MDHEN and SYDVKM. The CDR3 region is CASQLGGNQPQHF. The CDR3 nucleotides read TGTGCCAGCCAGTTGGGGGGGAATCAGCCCCAGCATTTT.